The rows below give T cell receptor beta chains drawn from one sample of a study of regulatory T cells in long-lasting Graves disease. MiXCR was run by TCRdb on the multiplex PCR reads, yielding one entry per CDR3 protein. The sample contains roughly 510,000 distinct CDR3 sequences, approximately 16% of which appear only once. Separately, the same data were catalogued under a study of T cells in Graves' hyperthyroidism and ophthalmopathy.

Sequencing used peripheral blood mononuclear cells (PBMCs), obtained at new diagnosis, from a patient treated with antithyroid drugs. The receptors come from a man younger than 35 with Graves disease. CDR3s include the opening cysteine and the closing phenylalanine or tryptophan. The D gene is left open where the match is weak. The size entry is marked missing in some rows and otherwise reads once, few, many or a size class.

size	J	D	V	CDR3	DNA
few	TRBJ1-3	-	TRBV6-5	CASSYGGELAGNTIYF	TGTGCCAGCAGTTACGGCGGCGAGCTTGCTGGAAACACCATATATTTT
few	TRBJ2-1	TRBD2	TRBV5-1	CASSFLTGTGGSYNEQFF	TGCGCCAGCAGCTTTCTGACTGGAACCGGGGGGTCCTACAATGAGCAGTTCTTC
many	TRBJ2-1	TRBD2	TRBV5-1	CASSFTSGSLPSYNEQFF	TGCGCCAGCAGCTTTACTAGCGGGAGTCTCCCCTCCTACAATGAGCAGTTCTTC
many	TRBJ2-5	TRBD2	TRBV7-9	CASGQSRLAVMETQYF	TGTGCCAGCGGGCAATCGAGACTAGCGGTGATGGAGACCCAGTACTTC
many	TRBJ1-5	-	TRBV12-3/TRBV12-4	CASRPGGNQPQHF	TGTGCCAGCAGGCCCGGGGGCAATCAGCCCCAGCATTTT
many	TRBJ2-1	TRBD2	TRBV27	CASSPAGGTDEQFF	TGTGCCAGCAGCCCAGCGGGAGGCACCGATGAGCAGTTCTTC
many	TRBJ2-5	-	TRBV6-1	CACQLLGETQYF	TGTGCCTGTCAATTGTTGGGGGAGACCCAGTACTTC
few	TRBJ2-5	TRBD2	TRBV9	CASSVEGGLAGVLETQYF	TGTGCCAGCAGCGTAGAGGGAGGACTAGCGGGAGTATTAGAGACCCAGTACTTC
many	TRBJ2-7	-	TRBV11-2	CASSRADSAYEQYF	TGTGCCAGCAGCCGGGCGGACTCAGCCTACGAGCAGTACTTC
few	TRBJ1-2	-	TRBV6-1	CAIARGQVYGYTF	TGTGCCATCGCTCGGGGGCAGGTCTATGGCTACACCTTC
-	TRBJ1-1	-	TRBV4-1	CASSQVVLAEAFF	TGCGCCAGCAGCCAAGTGGTTTTGGCTGAAGCTTTCTTT
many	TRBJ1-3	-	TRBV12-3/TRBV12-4	CASSRNTIYF	TGTGCCAGCAGTCGAAACACCATATATTTT
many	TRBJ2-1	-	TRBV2	CASRGEGEQFF	TGTGCCAGTCGAGGAGAGGGTGAGCAGTTCTTC
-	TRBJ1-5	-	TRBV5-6	CASSSTIQPQHF	TGTGCCAGCAGCAGCACGATTCAGCCCCAGCATTTT
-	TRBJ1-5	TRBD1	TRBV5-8	CTSRPRQGAGQPQHF	TGTACCAGCAGACCACGACAGGGGGCAGGGCAGCCCCAGCATTTT
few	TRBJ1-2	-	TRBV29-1	CSVDPTSYGYTF	TGCAGCGTTGACCCGACCTCCTATGGCTACACCTTC
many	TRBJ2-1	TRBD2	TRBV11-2	CASSFGTSGRRNYNEQFF	TGTGCCAGCAGCTTTGGGACTAGCGGGAGAAGGAACTACAATGAGCAGTTCTTC
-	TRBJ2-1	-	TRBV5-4	CASSQNTRLGDEQFF	TGTGCCAGCAGCCAAAACACACGACTAGGCGATGAGCAGTTCTTC
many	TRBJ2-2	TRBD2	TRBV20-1	CSASGRDTGELFF	TGCAGTGCTAGCGGGAGGGACACCGGGGAGCTGTTTTTT
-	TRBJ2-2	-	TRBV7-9	CASSLKRGQNTGELFF	TGTGCCAGCAGCTTAAAGCGGGGACAGAACACCGGGGAGCTGTTTTTT
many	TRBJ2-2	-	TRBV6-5	CASSYSNRAGTGELFF	TGTGCCAGCAGTTACTCGAACAGGGCAGGCACCGGGGAGCTGTTTTTT
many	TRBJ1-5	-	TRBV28	CASSVKSAILNQPQHF	TGTGCCAGCAGCGTCAAATCCGCGATCCTCAATCAGCCCCAGCATTTT
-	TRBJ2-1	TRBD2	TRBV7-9	CASSSLGTSGSMGWNEQFF	TGTGCCAGCAGCTCCCTAGGGACTAGCGGGAGTATGGGGTGGAATGAGCAGTTCTTC
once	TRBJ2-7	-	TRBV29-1	CSPREGGSYEQYF	TGCAGCCCACGCGAAGGGGGGAGCTACGAGCAGTACTTC
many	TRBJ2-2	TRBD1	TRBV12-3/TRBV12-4	CASNARGQGSAGELFF	TGTGCCAGCAACGCTAGAGGACAGGGCTCGGCCGGGGAGCTGTTTTTT
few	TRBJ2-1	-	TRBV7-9	CASRGGRNEQFF	TGTGCCAGCAGGGGGGGGCGGAATGAGCAGTTCTTC
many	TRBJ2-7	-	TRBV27	CASSLGGFAEQYF	TGTGCCAGCAGTTTAGGGGGATTCGCCGAGCAGTACTTC
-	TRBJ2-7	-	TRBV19	CASSITTTLAGEQYF	TGTGCCAGTAGTATTACCACGACCCTGGCCGGCGAGCAGTACTTC
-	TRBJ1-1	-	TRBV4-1	CASSQAEDSLTLGAFF	TGCGCCAGCAGCCAAGCCGAGGACAGCCTGACCTTAGGGGCTTTCTTT
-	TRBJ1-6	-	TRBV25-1	CASSSSSSSPLHF	TGTGCCAGCAGTTCAAGCTCGAGTTCACCCCTCCACTTT
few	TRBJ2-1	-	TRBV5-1	CASSLERDTRF	TGCGCCAGCAGCTTGGAGCGGGACACTCGATTC
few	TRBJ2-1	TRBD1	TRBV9	CASSPQGGLNNEQFF	TGTGCCAGCAGCCCCCAAGGGGGCCTAAACAATGAGCAGTTCTTC
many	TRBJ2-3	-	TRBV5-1	CASSLKGDRTDTQYF	TGCGCCAGCAGCTTGAAGGGTGATCGGACAGATACGCAGTATTTT
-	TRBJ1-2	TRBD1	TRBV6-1	CASSTPGQGAFGYTF	TGTGCCAGCAGTACACCGGGACAGGGGGCTTTTGGCTACACCTTC
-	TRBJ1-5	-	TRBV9	CASSVAGRGQPQHF	TGTGCCAGCAGCGTAGCGGGACGAGGACAGCCCCAGCATTTT
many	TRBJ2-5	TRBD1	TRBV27	CASSLLPPGGDRGQETQYF	TGTGCCAGCAGCCTACTACCTCCGGGGGGGGACAGGGGGCAAGAGACCCAGTACTTC
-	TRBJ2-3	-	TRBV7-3	CASSPRDRTTDTQYF	TGTGCCAGCAGCCCAAGGGACCGGACTACAGATACGCAGTATTTT
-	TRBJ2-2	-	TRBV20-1	CSARDPQTGDTGELFF	TGCAGTGCTAGAGATCCCCAGACAGGCGACACCGGGGAGCTGTTTTTT
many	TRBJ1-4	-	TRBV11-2	CASSLEQGATNEKLFF	TGTGCCAGCAGCTTAGAACAGGGAGCAACTAATGAAAAACTGTTTTTT
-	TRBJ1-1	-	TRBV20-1	CSASRVMNTEAFF	TGCAGTGCTAGTAGGGTAATGAACACTGAAGCTTTCTTT
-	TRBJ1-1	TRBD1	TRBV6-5	CASSYPRDRGGGTEAFF	TGTGCCAGCAGTTACCCCCGGGACAGGGGTGGAGGTACTGAAGCTTTCTTT
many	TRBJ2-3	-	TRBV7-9	CASSSPQGRESTDTQYF	TGTGCCAGCAGTTCACCACAGGGCAGGGAGTCCACAGATACGCAGTATTTT
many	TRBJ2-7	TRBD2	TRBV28	CASSKLAGFYEQYF	TGTGCCAGCAGTAAACTAGCGGGGTTCTACGAGCAGTACTTC
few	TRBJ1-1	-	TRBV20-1	CSAIPGIEAFF	TGCAGTGCTATACCGGGGATAGAAGCTTTCTTT
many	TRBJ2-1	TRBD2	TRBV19	CASSIGTSGSNEQFF	TGTGCCAGTAGTATAGGGACTAGCGGGAGCAATGAGCAGTTCTTC
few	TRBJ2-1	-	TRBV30	CAWSWGTSYNEQFF	TGTGCCTGGAGTTGGGGAACCTCCTACAATGAGCAGTTCTTC
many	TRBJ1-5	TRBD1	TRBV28	CASSPRTGRGQPQHF	TGTGCCAGCAGTCCGCGGACAGGGAGGGGTCAGCCCCAGCATTTT
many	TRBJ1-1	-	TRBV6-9	CASSSETSRTEAFF	TGTGCCAGCAGTTCCGAAACCAGTAGGACTGAAGCTTTCTTT
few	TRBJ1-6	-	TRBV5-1	CASSLARGTTNSPLHF	TGCGCCAGCAGCTTGGCCCGTGGGACAACTAATTCACCCCTCCACTTT
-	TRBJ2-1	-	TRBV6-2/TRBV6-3	CASSPRVPGVGEQFF	TGTGCCAGCAGCCCCCGCGTTCCGGGAGTGGGTGAGCAGTTCTTC
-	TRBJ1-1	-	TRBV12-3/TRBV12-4	CASNLGSTAFF	TGTGCCAGCAACCTCGGCAGTACAGCTTTCTTT
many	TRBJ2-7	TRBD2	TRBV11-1	CASSPGGGLYEQYF	TGTGCCAGCAGCCCCGGGGGGGGACTATACGAGCAGTACTTC
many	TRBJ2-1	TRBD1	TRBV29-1	CSVERGTGGNEQFF	TGCAGCGTTGAACGCGGGACAGGAGGCAATGAGCAGTTCTTC